Detailed here is one T cell receptor (beta chain). Authors' methods: The authors estimated nucleated cell counts from reference gene primer amplification. Clones were read by immunoSEQ multiplex PCR, and TCRdb kept only the in-frame ones, dropping some. The V and J calls and clone size were taken over from that table, and D and trimming were inferred from the DNA. The repertoire includes 250,000 to 350,000 clones, 89% of them detected once, and around 13% sits in the top ten. These data come from a study of blood T cell repertoires in COVID-19. Study details: Sources were T cells, B-cell-depleted T cells, or PBMCs; the material itself was cDNA or gDNA.

Looked up from germline, CDR1 is MDHEN and CDR2 is SYDVKM. The CDR3 is made up of 13 amino acids. The V and J ends lost 3 bases and 12 bases, in that order; junction bases with no gene match: 8. The chain is built from TRBV28 and TRBJ1-2; 9 positions agree with TRBD1. The sequencing sample was made of peripheral blood. The clonotype was recovered from a woman in her sixties with acute or convalescent COVID-19. CDR3 coding DNA: TGTGCCAGCAGTTTCTCCGGGACAGGGCTCCACACCTTC. This translates into CASSFSGTGLHTF.